The T cell receptor beta chain under discussion was sequenced for a study of cytomegalovirus exposure and HLA in healthy donors. Findings and limits, study-wide: Donors were assumed by presence/absence analyses to have roughly uniform sequencing depth. Earlier analysis yielded a pattern in which most TCR beta V segments were productive about 90% or about 30% of the time.

The PCR made use of 60 Vbeta and 13 Jbeta primers. The protocol was immunoSEQ multiplex PCR, while the TCRdb copy is restricted to in-frame clones and leaves out a portion. Among 120,000 or so clones listed, more than 65% were seen once. Notes on this clone: Its target is not known.

Though probably carrying unrecorded immune exposures, donors were nominally healthy at sampling. The origin of this receptor is a human donor in good health. Source material: PBMCs.

CDR3 nucleotide sequence: TGTGCCAGCAGGGGACTAGCGAACCAAGAGACCCAGTACTTC. It is translated as CASRGLANQETQYF. The chain carries TRBV6-1 and TRBJ2-5; 10 bases are shared with TRBD2. The germline CDR1 and CDR2 sequences are MNHNS and SASEGT. This CDR3 has 14 residues. V shed 6 bases and J 0 bases; nucleotides not matched to a gene: 1.